Included here is one TCR beta chain sequence, with context. The sample is drawn from a study of blood T cell repertoires in COVID-19. Study-level background: The samples span acute and convalescent COVID-19 from the United States, Italy and Spain. The cDNA or gDNA used as material had been derived from T cells, B-cell-depleted T cells, or PBMCs.

As handled by the study authors: Estimation of nucleated cell counts was performed using reference gene primer amplification. TCRdb's copy holds only in-frame clones and misses some; the assay was immunoSEQ multiplex PCR. V and J calls and clone size are as listed in that table; D and trimming were resolved from the DNA. The profile shows around 300,000 clones, approximately 85% of them singletons. Germline CDR1 is SGHDN and CDR2 is FVKESK. The germline V and J ends were trimmed by 1 base and 0 bases, with 6 bases remaining between them. The CDR3 extends over 15 amino acids. Sequencing input: peripheral blood. V is TRBV14 and J is TRBJ2-2; D gene ambiguous. The TCR originated in a human donor in a cohort sampled during active COVID-19. The CDR3 is CASSQGFTNTGELFF. The CDR3 bases are TGTGCCAGCAGCCAAGGTTTCACGAACACCGGGGAGCTGTTTTTT.